Sequencing of this T cell receptor beta chain was carried out in a study of blood T cell repertoires in COVID-19. Whole-study context: The study drew acute and convalescent COVID-19 samples from the United States, Italy and Spain. PBMCs, B-cell-depleted T cells, or T cells provided the cDNA or gDNA that made up the material.

Original processing methods: Nucleated cell counts were estimated from reference gene primer amplification. Sequencing used immunoSEQ multiplex PCR; TCRdb keeps in-frame clones, though not all of them. That table supplies the V and J calls and clone size; D and trimming were determined from the DNA. The sample contains about 88,000 clones, around 90% of which appear only once. The germline V and J ends were trimmed by 2 bases and 6 bases, with 8 bases remaining between them. The CDR3 runs to 14 residues. The germline V gene has CDR1 SGHTA and CDR2 FQGTGA. Sample: peripheral blood. The origin of this receptor is a human donor with active COVID-19. The donor label of this sample is uncertain. The rearrangement links TRBV7-3 to TRBJ1-6; D gene ambiguous. The CDR3 sequence: CASSLLAFNSPLHF. The CDR3 coding sequence is TGTGCCAGCAGCTTACTTGCGTTTAATTCACCCCTCCACTTT.